Following are 29 T cell receptor beta chains from one sample sequenced in a study of a mutant IDH1 vaccine in newly diagnosed glioma. The time point here: week 47, end of study. Every vaccine dose comprised 300 ug of mutant IDH1 20-mer peptide plus topical imiquimod. Clones were read by immunoSEQ multiplex PCR, and TCRdb kept only the in-frame ones, dropping some. The data hold about 94,000 clones, with 89% observed a single time. The antigens for these receptors are not known. The sample here was PBMCs, taken from a glioma patient whose treatment included an IDH1 peptide vaccine. The receptor source for this set is a woman aged 45-60 years with glioma.

This clone has only a few counts. V usage is TRBV6-5 and J usage is TRBJ1-1, with TRBD1 as a possible D gene (6 bases). Trimming removed 5 bases at V and 5 bases at J, with 12 bases between. Germline V lookup: CDR1 MNHEY, CDR2 SVGAGI. The CDR3 is 13 residues long. The CDR3 reads CASSPWDKTEAFF. The CDR3 region has the DNA TGTGCCAGCAGTCCTTGGGACAAAACTGAAGCTTTCTTT.

The V call is TRBV6-6, the J call TRBJ2-6; D call uncertain. The CDR3 runs to 16 residues. The V gene lost 5 bases and the J gene lost 0 bases, with 11 bases spanning the gap. The germline CDR1 and CDR2 sequences are MNHNY and SVGAGI (reference sequence). DNA for the CDR3: TGTGCCAGCAGTAATTTCCAGAGCTCTGGGGCCAACGTCCTGACTTTC. This sequence encodes CASSNFQSSGANVLTF.

V is TRBV19 and J is TRBJ2-7; TRBD2 matches at 11 bases. With V trimmed by 6 bases and J by 2 bases, 9 bases remained unmatched. This CDR3 spans 16 amino acids. The germline CDR1 and CDR2 sequences are LNHDA and SQIVND (reference sequence). Here the CDR3 reads CASRRLAGNPPYEQYF. The CDR3, as DNA: TGTGCCAGTAGACGACTAGCGGGAAACCCCCCCTACGAGCAGTACTTC.

The chain combines TRBV7-9 with TRBJ2-7; 7 bases fit TRBD2. J lost 7 bases, V lost 5 bases, and 2 bases had no gene match. Germline CDR1 is SEHNR and CDR2 is FQNEAQ (reference sequence). This CDR3 region has 11 residues. CDR3 in amino acids: CASSPGGEQYF. The CDR3 DNA follows: TGTGCCAGCAGCCCCGGGGGGGAGCAGTACTTC.

The rearrangement joins TRBV10-1 to TRBJ2-3; D unclear. CDR1 and CDR2 (germline): WNHNN, SYGVQD (reference sequence). This CDR3 is 13 amino acids long. V was trimmed by 2 bases and J by 5 bases, leaving 8 bases between them. CDR3 sequence reads: CASSEIYGDTQYF. CDR3 DNA sequence: TGCGCCAGCAGTGAGATCTATGGAGATACGCAGTATTTT.

This clone has a handful of counts. The chain recombines TRBV9 with TRBJ1-1, with D possibly being TRBD1 (6 bases). The CDR3 runs to 13 residues. V was cut by 2 bases and J by 5 bases, with 10 bases left in between. Germline V lookup: CDR1 SGDLS, CDR2 YYNGEE. The CDR3 loop reads CASSVTGQTEAFF. As DNA, the CDR3 is TGTGCCAGCAGCGTTACAGGGCAGACTGAAGCTTTCTTT.

V and J are TRBV10-2 and TRBJ2-1; D is unclear. The germline V and J ends were trimmed by 6 bases and 2 bases, with 5 bases remaining between them. Germline V gene lookup returns CDR1 WSHSY and CDR2 SAAADI. There are 12 residues in the CDR3. The CDR3: CASRDAYNEQFF. The CDR3 DNA reads as TGCGCCAGCAGAGATGCCTACAATGAGCAGTTCTTC.

The chain carries TRBV29-1 and TRBJ1-4; no clear D gene. With 4 bases removed from V and 6 bases from J, the gap between germline ends came to 6 bases. CDR3 size: 11 residues. Germline CDR1 SQVTM, CDR2 ANQGSEA. The DNA of the CDR3 is TGCAGCGTTGGGGAAGATGAAAAACTGTTTTTT. Translating it yields CSVGEDEKLFF.

This chain connects TRBV5-1 to TRBJ2-1; D gene ambiguous. V was clipped by 5 bases and J by 0 bases, with 9 bases between them. The CDR3 contains 14 residues. CDR1 and CDR2 (germline): SGHRS, YFSETQ. In DNA form, the CDR3 reads TGCGCCAGCAGAGGCCGGTCCTCCTACAATGAGCAGTTCTTC. It codes for CASRGRSSYNEQFF.

The chain combines TRBV6-1 with TRBJ2-7, with D possibly called TRBD1 or TRBD2 (5 bases each). The CDR3 has 14 residues. Germline V gene lookup returns CDR1 MNHNS and CDR2 SASEGT. V lost 7 bases and J 2 bases, leaving 15 bases between the germline ends. CDR3 amino acids: CASTGGVGPYEQYF. In DNA form, the CDR3 reads TGTGCCAGCACTGGGGGAGTAGGACCCTACGAGCAGTACTTC.

The V call is TRBV10-1, the J call TRBJ2-7; D is possibly TRBD1 (5 bases). V lost 3 bases, J lost 2 bases, and 11 bases lay in between. The CDR3 has 14 amino acids. Germline V lookup: CDR1 WNHNN, CDR2 SYGVQD (reference sequence). The CDR3 DNA sequence: TGCGCCAGCAGTGACCCGACAGAACCCTACGAGCAGTACTTC. Translating it yields CASSDPTEPYEQYF.

V is TRBV27 and J is TRBJ2-7; 10 positions agree with TRBD1. This CDR3 has 16 residues. V lost 3 bases, J lost 2 bases, and 7 bases stayed unmatched. Germline V gene data show CDR1 as MNHEY and CDR2 as SMNVEV (reference sequence). The CDR3 sequence: CASSLRDRGRTYEQYF. CDR3 in DNA: TGTGCCAGCAGTTTGAGGGACAGGGGAAGGACCTACGAGCAGTACTTC.

The genes are TRBV9 and TRBJ1-2; 8 bases line up with TRBD1. Germline V gene sequence: CDR1 SGDLS, CDR2 YYNGEE. The V segment lost 0 bases and the J segment 2 bases; nucleotides outside the gene matches: 6. The CDR3 is 16 amino acids. CDR3 loop: CASSVEGQGANYGYTF. The CDR3, as DNA: TGTGCCAGCAGCGTAGAGGGTCAGGGGGCGAACTATGGCTACACCTTC.

The chain joins TRBV7-3 to TRBJ2-5; a possible D gene is TRBD2 (7 bases). Germline CDR1 is SGHTA and CDR2 is FQGTGA. Trimming took off 5 bases at V and 2 bases at J, with 12 bases between the two ends. The CDR3 is made up of 14 amino acids. The CDR3 loop is CASSSGTQQETQYF. CDR3 bases: TGTGCCAGCAGCAGCGGGACACAGCAAGAGACCCAGTACTTC.

The chain has TRBV18 and TRBJ2-2; 9 nucleotides agree with TRBD1. The germline V gene has CDR1 KGHSH and CDR2 LQKENI. The CDR3 runs to 15 residues. The V and J ends lost 3 bases and 8 bases, in that order; junction bases with no gene match: 7. CDR3 coding DNA: TGTGCCAGCTCACCCTGGGACAGGGCCCTAGGGGAGCTGTTTTTT. This sequence encodes CASSPWDRALGELFF.

This chain uses TRBV2 with TRBJ2-1, with TRBD1 identical over 10 bases. CDR3 length: 15 amino acids. The junction had 6 bases not matched to a gene; V was cut back by 5 bases and J by 5 bases. Germline CDR1 is SNHLY and CDR2 is FYNNEI. The CDR3 loop is CASSREGQGNNEQFF. The CDR3 DNA sequence: TGTGCCAGCAGTAGAGAGGGACAGGGGAACAATGAGCAGTTCTTC.

This chain links TRBV7-9 with TRBJ2-1; D gene unclear. Looked up from germline, CDR1 is SEHNR and CDR2 is FQNEAQ (reference sequence). This CDR3 is built from 12 residues. V dropped 2 bases and J dropped 5 bases, with 4 bases sitting between them. The chain's CDR3 is CASSLLDNEQFF. The CDR3 nucleotides are TGTGCCAGCAGCTTACTGGACAATGAGCAGTTCTTC.

This chain uses TRBV9 with TRBJ2-3; 8 bases align to TRBD2. CDR3 length: 11 amino acids. The junction had 0 bases not matched to a gene; V was cut back by 9 bases and J by 3 bases. Looked up from germline, CDR1 is SGDLS and CDR2 is YYNGEE. Written as DNA, the CDR3 is TGTGCCACGGGGGGGACAGATACGCAGTATTTT. As protein: CATGGTDTQYF.

V and J are TRBV4-1 and TRBJ1-1; 7 nucleotides align to TRBD1. J gave up 3 bases and V 3 bases, and 4 bases lay outside the gene matches. Germline V gene lookup returns CDR1 MGHRA and CDR2 YSYEKL. The CDR3 totals 14 residues. The CDR3, as DNA: TGCGCCAGCAGCCAGAGAGGGGGCTACACTGAAGCTTTCTTT. Translated: CASSQRGGYTEAFF.

The chain combines TRBV7-9 with TRBJ2-7; D is possibly TRBD2 (6 bases). The germline V gene encodes CDR1 SEHNR and CDR2 FQNEAQ (reference sequence). The germline V and J ends were trimmed by 0 bases and 2 bases, with 8 bases remaining between them. The CDR3 is made up of 14 amino acids. The CDR3 protein is CASSLAGGTYEQYF. The CDR3 DNA reads TGTGCCAGCAGCTTAGCGGGAGGCACCTACGAGCAGTACTTC.

This clone was found a few times. The chain couples TRBV9 to TRBJ1-4, with 7 bases matching TRBD1. CDR3 size: 15 residues. V trimming: 3 bases; J trimming: 3 bases; junction bases outside the gene matches: 5. CDR1 and CDR2 from the germline V gene are SGDLS and YYNGEE. CDR3 region: CASSATGAANEKLFF. The CDR3 nucleotides are TGTGCCAGCAGCGCAACAGGGGCGGCTAATGAAAAACTGTTTTTT.

The chain has TRBV14 and TRBJ1-5; TRBD1 agrees at 7 bases. Per germline, CDR1 SGHDN and CDR2 FVKESK. CDR3 size: 16 residues. V trimming: 4 bases; J trimming: 2 bases; junction bases outside the gene matches: 8. Here the CDR3 reads CASSLPPTGGNQPQHF. The DNA of the CDR3 is TGTGCCAGCAGCCTCCCCCCCACAGGGGGCAATCAGCCCCAGCATTTT.

The chain combines TRBV10-2 with TRBJ2-7, with D tentatively TRBD2 (5 bases). The CDR3 runs 13 residues. Germline V gene lookup returns CDR1 WSHSY and CDR2 SAAADI. The V gene lost 7 bases and the J gene lost 2 bases, with 12 bases spanning the gap. The CDR3 DNA is TGCGCCAGCACGTCGGGGTCCGCCTACGAGCAGTACTTC. As protein: CASTSGSAYEQYF.

V and J are TRBV18 and TRBJ1-1; D unresolved. The V gene lost 2 bases and the J gene lost 1 base, with 8 bases spanning the gap. This CDR3 has 14 amino acids. Germline CDR1 and CDR2: KGHSH and LQKENI. In DNA, the CDR3 is TGTGCCAGCTCACCAAGGTCGGAGAACACTGAAGCTTTCTTT. Protein product: CASSPRSENTEAFF.

This clone was counted a single time. The chain combines TRBV5-5 with TRBJ2-1; D gene unclear. Germline CDR1 is SGHKS and CDR2 is YYEKEE (reference sequence). The CDR3 is made up of 11 amino acids. Trimming pared 1 base from V and 6 bases from J, leaving 2 bases between. The CDR3 DNA is TGTGCCAGCAGCTTGAGCAATGAGCAGTTCTTC. It translates to CASSLSNEQFF.

In DNA form, the CDR3 reads TGTGCCAGCTCACCACCCCTTTCGTTTGAAGCTTTCTTT. Amino acid sequence: CASSPPLSFEAFF. The chain employs TRBV18 and TRBJ1-1, with D hard to call. Per the germline V gene, CDR1 is KGHSH and CDR2 is LQKENI. Trimming removed 0 bases at V and 7 bases at J, with 9 bases between. The CDR3 contains 13 residues.

The chain carries TRBV28 and TRBJ1-5; weak D call: TRBD1 (5 bases). CDR3 size: 14 residues. Germline V gives CDR1 MDHEN, CDR2 SYDVKM. The V and J ends lost 2 bases and 7 bases respectively, with 12 bases between them. CDR3 sequence reads: CASSLSRDGQPQHF. The CDR3 DNA reads as TGTGCCAGCAGTTTAAGCCGGGACGGGCAGCCCCAGCATTTT.

This chain joins TRBV5-5 and TRBJ1-5, with 7 bases fitting TRBD1. V gave up 3 bases and J gave up 0 bases; unmatched junction bases: 0. In germline, CDR1 is SGHKS, CDR2 YYEKEE (reference sequence). The CDR3 runs to 14 residues. The CDR3: CASSSGGSNQPQHF. The CDR3 DNA is TGTGCCAGCAGCTCAGGGGGTAGCAATCAGCCCCAGCATTTT. Full variable domain (remainder filled in from reference TRBV5-5 and TRBJ1-5): DAGVTQSPTHLIKTRGQQVTLRCSPISGHKSVSWYQQVLGQGPQFIFQYYEKEERGRGNFPDRFSARQFPNYSSELNVNALLLGDSALYLCASSSGGSNQPQHFGDGTRLSIL.

This chain joins TRBV7-9 and TRBJ2-5; either TRBD1 or TRBD2 may supply D (5 bases each). Near its end, the DNA agrees better with TRBJ2-7, so the J call may be wrong. Germline V gene lookup returns CDR1 SEHNR and CDR2 FQNEAQ (reference sequence). The CDR3 is 16 amino acids. The CDR3 DNA reads TGTGCCAGCAGTCAACGGGGCCCCCCGATCTCCTACGAGCAGTACTTC. It codes for CASSQRGPPISYEQYF.